This T cell receptor (beta chain) was obtained from a study of shared clonotypes between healthy human individuals. This clone was seen a few times. What it binds is not known. Broader study findings: Non-shared clonotypes showed lower generation probabilities than clonotypes common to all four donors.

Donors were Caucasian adults residing in Nashville, Tennessee, USA. It was into CD45RA+ naive and CD45RA-negative memory subsets that the CD4+ cells were split. V dropped 3 bases and J dropped 8 bases, with 13 bases sitting between them. Germline V gene data show CDR1 as KGHSH and CDR2 as LQKENI. The CDR3 is made up of 13 amino acids. Template for every sorted-subset replicate PCR totaled 150 to 250 ng DNA, about 30,000 T cell genomes. Sequenced by immunoSEQ multiplex PCR; TCRdb stores in-frame clones only, minus some. This sample has some 1 million clones, with around 74% found just once. The receptor's source is a man aged 18-30 years in good health. The V gene is TRBV18, the J gene TRBJ1-2; D is uncertain. Sequences were obtained from memory CD4+ T cells sorted from blood. Subset described: CD45RA-negative fraction. The chain's CDR3 is CASSPLMVEGYTF. The CDR3, as DNA: TGTGCCAGCTCACCCCTGATGGTGGAGGGCTACACCTTC.